The following is a TCR beta chain sequence with its context. The antigen it binds to is not known. With a much larger clone just one base away, this may be a read error. This sample is part of a study of T-cell reconstitution after alpha-beta-depleted transplantation in children (dated by TCRdb to about 2016). Study-wide context: The study quantitatively tracked T-cell immune reconstitution after TCRalphabeta/CD19-depleted allogeneic hematopoietic cell transplantation in children using TCR repertoire profiling.

Looking up the germline V gene (reference sequence) yields CDR1 SEHNR and CDR2 FQNEAQ. The CDR3 runs 15 amino acids, cysteine and phenylalanine included. Left in the record is the CDR3 DNA by itself, 45 bases read in frame from the first base. The library came from PCR. The sample was run on an Illumina HiSeq 2500. Molecular barcoding was employed in the preparation of TCR libraries, with unique molecular identifiers being used to normalize TCRbeta repertoire quantification. TCRdb applied fastp at Q25 and MiXCR to the public reads, then kept only in-frame beta chains. CDR3 protein sequences are deduplicated, and each keeps its most common genes and DNA. The sample records 200,000 to 250,000 distinct CDR3 sequences, less than 9% of which are singletons. The ten top clones hold just under 6.5% of the sample. The paper's findings and limits, for the study overall: The apparently early alphabetaT-cell count recovery about two months after transplant was reportedly dependent on only several hundred rapidly expanded clones derived from non-depleted graft cells. The frequencies of hyperexpanded clones fell over the following months, and after one year, T-cell counts and TCRbeta diversity were mostly attributed to newly produced T cells. The high TCRbeta diversity at day 60 in some patients was ascribed to recipient T cells and intrathymic progenitors that had survived conditioning.

Per the publication, the treatment or condition label means: allogeneic hematopoietic cell transplantation with graft depleted of TCRalphabeta T cells and CD19 B cells. Transplant recipients were children who received TCRalphabeta/CD19-depleted allogeneic hematopoietic cell grafts. Sequences were derived from PBMCs, mostly from graft donor cells, sampled 180 days after TCRalphabeta/CD19-depleted stem cell transplant. In this chain, TRBV7-9 is recombined with TRBJ2-7; 12 central bases correspond to TRBD1. The TCR comes from a male patient under 18 who had a stem cell transplant for acute lymphoblastic leukemia, so the T cells may come from the graft donor. The nucleotides are TGTGCCAACAGCTCCCCGGGACAGGGGGCCCACGAGCAGTACTTC. Its protein reads: CANSSPGQGAHEQYF.